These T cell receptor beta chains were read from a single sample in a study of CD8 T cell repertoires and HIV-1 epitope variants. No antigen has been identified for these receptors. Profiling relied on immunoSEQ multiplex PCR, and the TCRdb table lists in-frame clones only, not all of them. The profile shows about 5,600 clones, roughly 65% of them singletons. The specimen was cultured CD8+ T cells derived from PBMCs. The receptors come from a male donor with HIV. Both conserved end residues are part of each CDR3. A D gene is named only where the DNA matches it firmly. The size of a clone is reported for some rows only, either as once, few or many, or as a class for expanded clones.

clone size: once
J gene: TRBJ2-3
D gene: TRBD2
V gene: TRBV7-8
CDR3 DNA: TGTGCCAGCAGCTTATTCGGGGGGGCCGGCACAGATACGCAGTATTTT
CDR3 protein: CASSLFGGAGTDTQYF

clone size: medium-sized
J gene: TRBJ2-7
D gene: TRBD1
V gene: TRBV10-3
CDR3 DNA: TGTGCCACCGGGACAGGCTCCTACGAGCAGTACTTC
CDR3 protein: CATGTGSYEQYF

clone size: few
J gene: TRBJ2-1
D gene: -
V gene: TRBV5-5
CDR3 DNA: TGTGCCAGCAGCCCGGACAGAGACCGACCTCTTGATGAGCAGTTCTTC
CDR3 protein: CASSPDRDRPLDEQFF

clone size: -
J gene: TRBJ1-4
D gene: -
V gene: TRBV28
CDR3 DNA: TGTGCCAGCAGCTACGAGGGTGGGGATGAAAAACTGTTTTTT
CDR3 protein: CASSYEGGDEKLFF

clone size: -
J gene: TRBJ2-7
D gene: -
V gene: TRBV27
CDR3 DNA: TGTGCCAGCAGGAACTGGGACTCCTACGAGCAGTACTTC
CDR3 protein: CASRNWDSYEQYF

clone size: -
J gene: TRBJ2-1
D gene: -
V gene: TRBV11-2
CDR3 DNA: TGTGCCAGCAGCTTAGCGCCAGGACGTGAGCAGTTCTTC
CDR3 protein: CASSLAPGREQFF

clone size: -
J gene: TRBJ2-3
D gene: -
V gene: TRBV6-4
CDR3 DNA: TGTGCCAGCAGTGGGGAGAGGGCCGGGACAGATACGCAGTATTTT
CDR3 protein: CASSGERAGTDTQYF

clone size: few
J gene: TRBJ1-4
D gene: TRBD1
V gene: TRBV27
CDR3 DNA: TGTGCCAGCAGGCTACAGGGGGGAGCAACTAATGAAAAACTGTTTTTT
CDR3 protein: CASRLQGGATNEKLFF

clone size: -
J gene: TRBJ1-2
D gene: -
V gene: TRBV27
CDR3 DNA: TGTGCCAGCAGTTTCTGGCCTCTGTCTGACGGCTACACCTTC
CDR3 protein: CASSFWPLSDGYTF

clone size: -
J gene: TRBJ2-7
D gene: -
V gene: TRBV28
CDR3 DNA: TGTGCCAGCAGTTTACGCGGGAACTCCTACGAGCAGTACTTC
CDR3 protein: CASSLRGNSYEQYF

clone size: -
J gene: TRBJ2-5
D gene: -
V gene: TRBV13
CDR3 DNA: TGTGCCAGCAGCCTTGGTCCTCCCGCAGTGGGCCGAGAGACCCAGTACTTC
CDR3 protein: CASSLGPPAVGRETQYF

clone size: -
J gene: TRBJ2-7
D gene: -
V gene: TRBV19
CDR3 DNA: TGTGCCACCCCTGGAATCCACGAGCAGTACTTC
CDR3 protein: CATPGIHEQYF

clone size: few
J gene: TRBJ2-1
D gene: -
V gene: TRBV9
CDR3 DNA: TGTGCCAGCAGCGTAGGGGGAGCCGCGGGCCCTGGAGATGAGCAGTTCTTC
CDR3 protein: CASSVGGAAGPGDEQFF

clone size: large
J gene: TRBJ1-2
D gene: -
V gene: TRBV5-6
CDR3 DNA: TGTGCCAGCAGCCCTTGGCCGGTAGAATTGGACTATGGCTACACCTTC
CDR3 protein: CASSPWPVELDYGYTF

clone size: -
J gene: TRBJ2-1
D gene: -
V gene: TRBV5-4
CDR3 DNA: TGTGCCAGCAAGGGCGCGAACAATGAGCAGTTCTTC
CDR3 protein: CASKGANNEQFF

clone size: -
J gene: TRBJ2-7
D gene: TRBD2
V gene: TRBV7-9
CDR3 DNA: TGTGCCAGCAGCTTCGCGCGGGGGGCCGGCGAGCAGTACTTC
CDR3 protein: CASSFARGAGEQYF

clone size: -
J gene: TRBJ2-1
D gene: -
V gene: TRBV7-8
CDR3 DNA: TGTGCCAGCAGCTTAGTAATCGGCAGGTCCTCCTACAATGAGCAGTTCTTC
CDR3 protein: CASSLVIGRSSYNEQFF

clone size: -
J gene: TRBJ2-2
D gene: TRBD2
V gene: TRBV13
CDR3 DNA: TGTGCCAGCAGCTTAGGTTGGGCTAGCGGGAGCACCGGGGAGCTGTTTTTT
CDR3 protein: CASSLGWASGSTGELFF

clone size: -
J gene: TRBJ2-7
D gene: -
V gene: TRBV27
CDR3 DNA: TGTGCCAGCAGGGACAGCTCCTACGAGCAGTACTTC
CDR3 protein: CASRDSSYEQYF

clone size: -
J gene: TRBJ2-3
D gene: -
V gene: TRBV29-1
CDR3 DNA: TGCAGCGTTGAAGGCGGACCGCCGAGGGCAGATACGCAGTATTTT
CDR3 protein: CSVEGGPPRADTQYF

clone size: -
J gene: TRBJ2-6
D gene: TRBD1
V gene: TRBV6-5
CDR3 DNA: TGTGCCAGCAGTTACTCGGGGACAGGGACCTACGTCCTGACTTTC
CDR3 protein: CASSYSGTGTYVLTF

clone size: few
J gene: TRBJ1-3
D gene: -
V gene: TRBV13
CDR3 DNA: TGTGCCAGCAGCTTAGCAGGGAAGGCTGGAAACACCATATATTTT
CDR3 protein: CASSLAGKAGNTIYF

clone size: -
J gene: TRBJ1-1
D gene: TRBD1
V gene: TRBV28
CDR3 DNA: TGTGCCAGCAGTTCGGAACAGGGGGCGACGGGGACTGAAGCTTTCTTT
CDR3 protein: CASSSEQGATGTEAFF

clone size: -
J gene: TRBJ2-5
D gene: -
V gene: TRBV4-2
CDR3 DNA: TGTGCCAGCAGCCAAACCGCCGGGGAGACCCAGTACTTC
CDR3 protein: CASSQTAGETQYF

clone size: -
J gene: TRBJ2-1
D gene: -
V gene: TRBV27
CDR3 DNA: TGTGCCAGCAGTTTATCCAGTAATGAGCAGTTCTTC
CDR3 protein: CASSLSSNEQFF

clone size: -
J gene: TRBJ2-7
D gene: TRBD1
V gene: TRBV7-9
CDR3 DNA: TGTGCCAGCAGCGAGACAGGGGGCGTCTACGAGCAGTACTTC
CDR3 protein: CASSETGGVYEQYF

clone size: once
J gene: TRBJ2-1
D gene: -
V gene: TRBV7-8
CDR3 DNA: TGTGCCAGCAGCTTAGGCCGGGACTCGTTATACAATGAGCAGTTCTTC
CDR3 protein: CASSLGRDSLYNEQFF